These 14 T cell receptor beta chains were sequenced from one sample in a study of T-cell reconstitution after alpha-beta-depleted transplantation in children. Preparation of the TCRbeta library used unique molecular identifiers. A single record per CDR3 protein comes from TCRdb applying MiXCR to the PCR reads. The data hold 800,000 to 1,000,000 distinct CDR3 sequences, with 25% to 35% observed a single time. This specimen was PBMCs, mostly from graft donor cells, taken 360 days after TCRalphabeta/CD19-depleted stem cell transplant. These receptors were taken from a boy younger than two who had a stem cell transplant for SCID, so the T cells may come from the graft donor.

This clonotype occurred many times. V gene TRBV7-3 combines with J gene TRBJ2-2; D ambiguous. V shed 5 bases and J shed 6 bases, with 7 bases lying between them. CDR1 and CDR2 from the germline V gene are SGHTA and FQGTGA. This CDR3 region has 12 residues. The CDR3 loop reads CASSPRPGELFF. The CDR3, as DNA: TGTGCCAGCAGCCCCCGTCCCGGGGAGCTGTTTTTT. The whole variable domain, filled in from reference TRBV7-3 and TRBJ2-2, reads GAGVSQTPSNKVTEKGKYVELRCDPISGHTALYWYRQSLGQGPEFLIYFQGTGAADDSGLPNDRFFAVRPEGSVSTLKIQRTERGDSAVYLCASSPRPGELFFGEGSRLTVL.

This clonotype was detected ten times or more. This rearrangement joins TRBV2 to TRBJ2-7; 7 positions agree with TRBD1. After removal of 4 bases from V and 0 bases from J, the junction contained 6 bases not matched to a gene. CDR3 size: 15 residues. Germline CDR1 is SNHLY and CDR2 is FYNNEI. Written as DNA, the CDR3 is TGTGCCAGCAGTGCGGGACAGCAGGGCTCCTACGAGCAGTACTTC. Its translation is CASSAGQQGSYEQYF.

The chain is built from TRBV12-3 or TRBV12-4 and TRBJ1-1; D gene uncertain. The CDR3 is 17 amino acids. The ends were cut back, 0 bases at V and 0 bases at J, with 14 bases in the middle. CDR3 DNA: TGTGCCAGCAGTTTAGCCCCTCGGAAGGCGGTGAACACTGAAGCTTTCTTT. Its protein is CASSLAPRKAVNTEAFF.

This rearrangement joins TRBV25-1 to TRBJ2-5; unclear D gene. V gave up 2 bases and J gave up 0 bases, with 13 bases separating them. Looked up from germline, CDR1 is MGHDK and CDR2 is SYGVNS. The CDR3 is made up of 16 amino acids. The CDR3 DNA reads TGTGCCAGCAGTGAAGTTGGTGAGGCCGACCAAGAGACCCAGTACTTC. Residues: CASSEVGEADQETQYF.

V gene TRBV7-9 combines with J gene TRBJ2-5; TRBD1 is a possible D gene (5 bases). From germline, CDR1 is SEHNR and CDR2 FQNEAQ (reference sequence). The V end lost 4 bases, the J end lost 0 bases, and 15 bases lay between the germline ends. CDR3 length equals 16 residues. CDR3 protein: CASSYGALLYQETQYF. The CDR3 DNA follows: TGTGCCAGCAGCTATGGGGCATTATTGTACCAAGAGACCCAGTACTTC.

The rearrangement joins TRBV5-1 to TRBJ2-1, with D possibly being TRBD2 (5 bases). The CDR3 sequence is 15 residues long. Per germline, CDR1 SGHRS and CDR2 YFSETQ. The V and J ends lost 1 base and 2 bases respectively, with 10 bases between them. The CDR3 sequence: CASSLSDGTYNEQFF. DNA of the CDR3: TGCGCCAGCAGCTTGTCGGACGGGACCTACAATGAGCAGTTCTTC.

The chain employs TRBV9 and TRBJ1-3; 7 nucleotides agree with TRBD1. The V and J ends lost 4 bases and 0 bases, in that order; junction bases with no gene match: 7. CDR3 length equals 16 residues. Per the germline V gene, CDR1 is SGDLS and CDR2 is YYNGEE. The CDR3: CASSSLGQYSGNTIYF. Written as DNA, the CDR3 is TGTGCCAGCAGCTCCCTGGGACAGTACTCTGGAAACACCATATATTTT.

In nucleotides, the CDR3 is TGTGCCAGCAGTCCATCCGAGACTTTAAACACCGGGGAGCTGTTTTTT. This sequence encodes CASSPSETLNTGELFF. The V gene is TRBV28, the J gene TRBJ2-2; D gene unclear. The germline V and J ends were trimmed by 5 bases and 2 bases, with 15 bases remaining between them. Germline values: CDR1 MDHEN, CDR2 SYDVKM. This CDR3 has 16 amino acids.

This clonotype was counted a few times. V gene TRBV12-3 or TRBV12-4 combines with J gene TRBJ2-1, with unresolved D. Trimming shortened V by 7 bases and J by 2 bases, and 12 bases separated the two germline ends. The CDR3 has 14 amino acids. The CDR3 region has the DNA TGTGCCAGCATCCGGGTCAGAGCCTACAATGAGCAGTTCTTC. This gives the protein CASIRVRAYNEQFF.

The chain uses TRBV5-4 and TRBJ1-2; no reliable D call. Trimming removed 2 bases at V and 4 bases at J, with 30 bases between. Germline loops: CDR1 SGHNT, CDR2 YYREEE (reference sequence). This CDR3 has 20 amino acids. This chain's CDR3 is CASSFRPSPVVLQRLYGYTF. Written as DNA, the CDR3 is TGTGCCAGCAGCTTTCGCCCAAGCCCGGTGGTCCTACAGAGACTCTATGGCTACACCTTC. Combining the CDR3 with reference TRBV5-4 and TRBJ1-2 gives the whole variable domain ETGVTQSPTHLIKTRGQQVTLRCSSQSGHNTVSWYQQALGQGPQFIFQYYREEENGRGNFPPRFSGLQFPNYSSELNVNALELDDSALYLCASSFRPSPVVLQRLYGYTFGSGTRLTVV.

This clonotype showed up just a few times. The CDR3 protein is CASIGTGQGLAGSYNEQFF. Written as DNA, the CDR3 is TGTGCCAGCATTGGGACGGGACAGGGACTAGCTGGCTCCTACAATGAGCAGTTCTTC. The rearrangement links TRBV28 to TRBJ2-1; D possibly matches TRBD1 or TRBD2 (9 bases each). Germline V gene lookup returns CDR1 MDHEN and CDR2 SYDVKM. This CDR3 comprises 19 residues. Trimming removed 7 bases at V and 0 bases at J, with 25 bases between.

This clonotype has ten or more counts. The chain uses TRBV18 and TRBJ2-3; either TRBD1 or TRBD2 may fit D (5 bases each). Trimming took off 8 bases at V and 0 bases at J, with 15 bases between the two ends. The germline V gene encodes CDR1 KGHSH and CDR2 LQKENI. This CDR3 is built from 15 residues. The CDR3: CASSPPGPSTDTQYF. The CDR3 DNA is TGTGCCAGCAGCCCCCCGGGACCCAGCACAGATACGCAGTATTTT.

The rearrangement joins TRBV15 to TRBJ2-2; TRBD1 aligns across 9 bases. V dropped 5 bases and J dropped 6; count of bases not matched to a gene: 4. There are 14 residues in the CDR3. Germline V lookup: CDR1 LNHNV, CDR2 YYDKDF (reference sequence). CDR3 sequence (DNA): TGTGCCACCAGCGGGGACAGGGTGGCCGGGGAGCTGTTTTTT. Residues: CATSGDRVAGELFF.

This chain links TRBV6-2 or TRBV6-3 with TRBJ1-5; TRBD1 aligns across 7 bases. The CDR3 loop spans 15 amino acids. With 5 bases clipped from V and 5 bases from J, the junction kept 9 bases outside the gene matches. Germline assignment: CDR1 MNHEY and CDR2 SVGEGT. The CDR3 here is CASSPPGRGHQPQHF. CDR3 coding DNA: TGTGCCAGCAGTCCCCCCGGGAGGGGGCATCAGCCCCAGCATTTT.